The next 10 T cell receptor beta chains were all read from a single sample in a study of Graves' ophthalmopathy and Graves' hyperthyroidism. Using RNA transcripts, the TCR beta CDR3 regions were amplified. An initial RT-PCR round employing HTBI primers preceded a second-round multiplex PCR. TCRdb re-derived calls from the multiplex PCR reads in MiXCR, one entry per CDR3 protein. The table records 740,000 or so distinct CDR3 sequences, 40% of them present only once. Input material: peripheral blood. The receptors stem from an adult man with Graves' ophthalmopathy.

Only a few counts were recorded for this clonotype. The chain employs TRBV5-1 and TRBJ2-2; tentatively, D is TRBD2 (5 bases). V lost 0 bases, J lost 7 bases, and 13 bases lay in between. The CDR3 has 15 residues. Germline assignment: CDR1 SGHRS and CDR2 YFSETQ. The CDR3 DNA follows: TGCGCCAGCAGCTTGGCGGCGGGTCAGGACGGGGAGCTGTTTTTT. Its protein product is CASSLAAGQDGELFF.

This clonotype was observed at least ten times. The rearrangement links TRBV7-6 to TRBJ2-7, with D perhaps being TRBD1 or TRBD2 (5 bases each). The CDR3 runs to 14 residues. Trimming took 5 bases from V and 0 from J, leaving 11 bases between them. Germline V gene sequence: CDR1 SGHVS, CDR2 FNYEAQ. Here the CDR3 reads CASSEGPNSYEQYF. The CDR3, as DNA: TGTGCCAGCAGCGAGGGGCCCAACTCCTACGAGCAGTACTTC. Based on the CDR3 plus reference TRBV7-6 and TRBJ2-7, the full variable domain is GAGVSQSPRYKVTKRGQDVALRCDPISGHVSLYWYRQALGQGPEFLTYFNYEAQQDKSGLPNDRFSAERPEGSISTLTIQRTEQRDSAMYRCASSEGPNSYEQYFGPGTRLTVT.

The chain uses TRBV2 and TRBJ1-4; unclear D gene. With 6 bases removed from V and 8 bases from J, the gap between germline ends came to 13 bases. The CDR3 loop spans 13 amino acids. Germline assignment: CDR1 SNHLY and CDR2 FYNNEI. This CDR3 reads CASRSGSGEKLFF. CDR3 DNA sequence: TGTGCCAGCAGGAGCGGGTCTGGGGAAAAACTGTTTTTT.

The CDR3 DNA reads as TGCGCCAGCAGTGAGTCAGGGAGGGTCCGGGAGACCCAGTACTTC. Encoded protein: CASSESGRVRETQYF. The rearrangement joins TRBV10-2 to TRBJ2-5, with 7 bases that match TRBD2. Per the germline V gene, CDR1 is WSHSY and CDR2 is SAAADI. V was pared by 0 bases and J by 5 bases, with 6 bases of the junction left unmatched. The CDR3 contains 15 residues.

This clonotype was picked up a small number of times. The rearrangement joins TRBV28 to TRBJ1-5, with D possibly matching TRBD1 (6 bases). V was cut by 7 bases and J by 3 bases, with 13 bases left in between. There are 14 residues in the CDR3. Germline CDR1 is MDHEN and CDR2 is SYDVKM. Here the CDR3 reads CASIEQGYNQPQHF. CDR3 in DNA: TGTGCCAGCATTGAACAGGGTTACAATCAGCCCCAGCATTTT.

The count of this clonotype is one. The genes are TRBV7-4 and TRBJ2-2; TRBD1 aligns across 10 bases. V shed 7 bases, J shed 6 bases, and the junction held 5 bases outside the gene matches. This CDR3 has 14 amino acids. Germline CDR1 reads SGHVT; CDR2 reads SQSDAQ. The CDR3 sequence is CASTGTGDPGELFF. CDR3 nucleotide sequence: TGTGCCAGCACCGGGACAGGGGATCCCGGGGAGCTGTTTTTT. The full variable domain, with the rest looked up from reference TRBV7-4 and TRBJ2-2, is GAGVSQSPRYKVAKRGRDVALRCDSISGHVTLYWYRQTLGQGSEVLTYSQSDAQRDKSGRPSGRFSAERPERSVSTLKIQRTEQGDSAVYLCASTGTGDPGELFFGEGSRLTVL.

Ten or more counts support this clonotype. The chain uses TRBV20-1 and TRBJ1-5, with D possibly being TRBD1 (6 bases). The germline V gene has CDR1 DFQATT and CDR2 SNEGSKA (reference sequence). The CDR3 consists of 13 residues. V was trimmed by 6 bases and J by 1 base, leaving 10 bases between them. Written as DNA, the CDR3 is TGCAGTGCAGGGGGTCACAGCAATCAGCCCCAGCATTTT. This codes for CSAGGHSNQPQHF.

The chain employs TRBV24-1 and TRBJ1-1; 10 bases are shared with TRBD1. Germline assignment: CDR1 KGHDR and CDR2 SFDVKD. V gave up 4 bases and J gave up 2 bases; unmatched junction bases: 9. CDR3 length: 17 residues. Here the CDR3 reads CATSETPGQGSNTEAFF. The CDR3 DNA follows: TGTGCCACCAGTGAAACCCCGGGACAGGGGAGTAACACTGAAGCTTTCTTT.

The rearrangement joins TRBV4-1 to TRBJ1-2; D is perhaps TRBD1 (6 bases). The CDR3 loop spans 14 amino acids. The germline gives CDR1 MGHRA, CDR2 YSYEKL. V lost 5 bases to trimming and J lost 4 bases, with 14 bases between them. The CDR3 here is CASSVGQTGYGYTF. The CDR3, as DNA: TGCGCCAGCAGCGTGGGACAAACCGGCTATGGCTACACCTTC.

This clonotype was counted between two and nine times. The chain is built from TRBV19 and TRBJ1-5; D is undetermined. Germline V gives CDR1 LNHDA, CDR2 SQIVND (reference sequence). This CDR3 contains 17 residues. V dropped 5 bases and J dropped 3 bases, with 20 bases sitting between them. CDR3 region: CASSLGGKRSYNQPQHF. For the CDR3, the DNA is TGTGCCAGTAGTCTCGGCGGGAAAAGGTCCTACAATCAGCCCCAGCATTTT.